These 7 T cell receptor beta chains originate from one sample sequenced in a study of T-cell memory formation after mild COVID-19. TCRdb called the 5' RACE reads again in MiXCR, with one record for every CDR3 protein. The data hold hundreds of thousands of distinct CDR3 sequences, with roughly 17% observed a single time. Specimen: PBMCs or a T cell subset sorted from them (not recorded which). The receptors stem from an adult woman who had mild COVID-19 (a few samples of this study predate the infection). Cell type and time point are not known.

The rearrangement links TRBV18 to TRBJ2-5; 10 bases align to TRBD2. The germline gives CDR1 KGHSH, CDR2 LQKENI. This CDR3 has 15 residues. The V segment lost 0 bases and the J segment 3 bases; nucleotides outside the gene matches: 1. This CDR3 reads CASSPPGLAEETQYF. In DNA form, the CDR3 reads TGTGCCAGCTCACCACCAGGACTAGCGGAAGAGACCCAGTACTTC.

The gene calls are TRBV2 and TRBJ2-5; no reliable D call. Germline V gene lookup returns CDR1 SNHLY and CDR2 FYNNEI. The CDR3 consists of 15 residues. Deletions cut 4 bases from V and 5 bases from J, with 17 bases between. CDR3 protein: CASSVGSPVGETQYF. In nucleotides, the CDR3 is TGTGCCAGCAGTGTTGGATCGCCGGTTGGGGAGACCCAGTACTTC.

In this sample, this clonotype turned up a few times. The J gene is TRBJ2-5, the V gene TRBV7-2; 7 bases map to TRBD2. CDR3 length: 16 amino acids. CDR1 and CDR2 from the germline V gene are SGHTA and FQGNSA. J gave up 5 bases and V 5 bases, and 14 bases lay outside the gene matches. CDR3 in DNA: TGTGCCAGCAGCCGCCCGGGGAGCGGGGTTGGCGAGACCCAGTACTTC. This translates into CASSRPGSGVGETQYF.

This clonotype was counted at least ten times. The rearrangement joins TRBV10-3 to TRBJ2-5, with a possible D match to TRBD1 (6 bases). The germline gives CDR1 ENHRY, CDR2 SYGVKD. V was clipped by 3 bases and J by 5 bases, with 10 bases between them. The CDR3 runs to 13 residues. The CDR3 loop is CAISEQGAETQYF. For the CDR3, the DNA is TGTGCCATCAGTGAACAGGGTGCGGAGACCCAGTACTTC.

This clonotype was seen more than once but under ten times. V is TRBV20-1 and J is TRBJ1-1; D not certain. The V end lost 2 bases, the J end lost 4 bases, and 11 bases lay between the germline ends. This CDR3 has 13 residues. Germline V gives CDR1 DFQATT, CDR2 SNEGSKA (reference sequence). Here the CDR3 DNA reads TGCAGTGCTAGAACCCCATGGGGCACTGAAGCTTTCTTT. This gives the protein CSARTPWGTEAFF.

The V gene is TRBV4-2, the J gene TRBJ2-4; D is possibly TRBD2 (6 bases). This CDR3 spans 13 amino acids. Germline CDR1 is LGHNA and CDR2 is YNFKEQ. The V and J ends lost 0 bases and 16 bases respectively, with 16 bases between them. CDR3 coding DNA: TGTGCCAGCAGCCAAGATTCTTGGGCGGGAAAATACTTC. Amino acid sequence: CASSQDSWAGKYF.

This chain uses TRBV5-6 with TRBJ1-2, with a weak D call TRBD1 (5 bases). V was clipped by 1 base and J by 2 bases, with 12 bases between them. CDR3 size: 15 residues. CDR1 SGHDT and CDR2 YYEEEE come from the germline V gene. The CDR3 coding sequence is TGTGCCAGCAGCTTGATCATTTCAGGGAACTATGGCTACACCTTC. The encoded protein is CASSLIISGNYGYTF. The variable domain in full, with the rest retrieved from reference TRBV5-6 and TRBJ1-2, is DAGVTQSPTHLIKTRGQQVTLRCSPKSGHDTVSWYQQALGQGPQFIFQYYEEEERQRGNFPDRFSGHQFPNYSSELNVNALLLGDSALYLCASSLIISGNYGYTFGSGTRLTVV.